This is a list of T cell receptor beta chains from one sample in a study of shared clonotypes between healthy human individuals. Here immunoSEQ multiplex PCR was the method, and the copy in TCRdb shows in-frame clones only, minus some. Of about 2 million clones listed, approximately 94% are singletons. Sample: naive CD8+ T cells sorted from blood. The receptor set was obtained from a man in his late teens or twenties in good health. CDR3s include the opening cysteine and the closing phenylalanine or tryptophan. The D gene is left open where the match is weak. Some rows have no size entry. The others give once, few or many, or a class for an expanded clone.

clone_size	v_call	d_call	j_call	cdr3_nt	cdr3_aa
.	TRBV27	TRBD2	TRBJ2-1	TGTGCCAGCAGTTTAAGCCCGCGGGAGGGCTACAATGAGCAGTTCTTC	CASSLSPREGYNEQFF
.	TRBV10-1	TRBD2	TRBJ2-3	TGCGCCAGCAGTGACTACCGACTAGCGGGGGGAGAAGGCACAGATACGCAGTATTTT	CASSDYRLAGGEGTDTQYF
.	TRBV4-1	TRBD2	TRBJ2-2	TGCGCCAGCAGCCAAGTCATTCAGCGGGAGGAGGTCACCGGGGAGCTGTTTTTT	CASSQVIQREEVTGELFF
.	TRBV18	.	TRBJ1-5	TGTGCCAGCTCACCAATCGCTAATCCCTCCAATCAGCCCCAGCATTTT	CASSPIANPSNQPQHF
.	TRBV19	.	TRBJ2-5	TGTGCCAGTAGTTGGGGGGAGACCCAGTACTTC	CASSWGETQYF
.	TRBV10-2	.	TRBJ1-6	TGCGCCAGCAGTGACGAAAGTGGGTCACCCCTCCACTTT	CASSDESGSPLHF
.	TRBV25-1	.	TRBJ2-2	TGTGCCAGCAGCACAGGGTCCGGGGAGCTGTTTTTT	CASSTGSGELFF
once	TRBV19	TRBD2	TRBJ2-1	TGTGCCAGTAGTACGGGACTAGCGGGGGGTTGGTACAATGAGCAGTTCTTC	CASSTGLAGGWYNEQFF
.	TRBV2	TRBD2	TRBJ2-7	TGTGCCAGCAGTGAAGGGACTAGCGGAGCCGAGCAGTACTTC	CASSEGTSGAEQYF
.	TRBV27	TRBD1	TRBJ1-5	TGTGCCAGCAGGCCTACAGGGGGCTGGCAGCCCCAGCATTTT	CASRPTGGWQPQHF
.	TRBV6-1	.	TRBJ2-7	TGTGCCAGCAGTCCGACGGGCTACGAGCAGTACTTC	CASSPTGYEQYF
.	TRBV19	.	TRBJ2-7	TGTGCCAGTAGTCCCCAGGGACTTGTCTACGAGCAGTACTTC	CASSPQGLVYEQYF
.	TRBV5-4	.	TRBJ2-5	TGTGCCAGCAGCTTGGGGTCAGAGACCCAGTACTTC	CASSLGSETQYF
.	TRBV11-2	TRBD2	TRBJ2-7	TGTGCCAGCAGCTTAGGAAGCGGGGGGCTCTACGAGCAGTACTTC	CASSLGSGGLYEQYF
.	TRBV30	TRBD2	TRBJ2-5	TGTGCCTGGAGCCTCGGGGGGGTGCCAGAGACCCAGTACTTC	CAWSLGGVPETQYF
.	TRBV9	.	TRBJ2-7	TGTGCCAGCAGCGGGTCTGATAGCGGCTACGAGCAGTACTTC	CASSGSDSGYEQYF
.	TRBV7-9	.	TRBJ2-5	TGTGCCAGCAGCTCTTTAGCGGCCCAAGAGACCCAGTACTTC	CASSSLAAQETQYF
.	TRBV4-1	TRBD1	TRBJ2-7	TGCGCCAGCAGCCAAAGGACAGGGGGCACCTACGAGCAGTACTTC	CASSQRTGGTYEQYF
.	TRBV2	.	TRBJ1-1	TGTGCCAGCAATTTGGGGGGAGGCACTGAAGCTTTCTTT	CASNLGGGTEAFF
.	TRBV4-1	.	TRBJ1-6	TGCGCCAGCAGCCAAGGGGGCAGCTATAATTCACCCCTCCACTTT	CASSQGGSYNSPLHF
once	TRBV13	TRBD2	TRBJ2-3	TGTGCCAGCAGCTTAGTTAGCGGGGGGACAGATACGCAGTATTTT	CASSLVSGGTDTQYF
.	TRBV4-3	.	TRBJ2-3	TGCGCCAGCAGCCAAGATCTCCTAAGCAGCCGCACAGATACGCAGTATTTT	CASSQDLLSSRTDTQYF
.	TRBV5-4	TRBD2	TRBJ2-2	TGTGCCAGCAGCTTGGACTTAGCGGGAGGGCCGACCGGGGAGCTGTTTTTT	CASSLDLAGGPTGELFF
.	TRBV7-9	.	TRBJ2-4	TGTGCCAGCAGCGGGCTGGCGATAGCCAAAAACATTCAGTACTTC	CASSGLAIAKNIQYF
.	TRBV4-3	.	TRBJ2-1	TGCGCCAGCAGCCCAATTCTAGCGAGAGGACTGAATGAGCAGTTCTTC	CASSPILARGLNEQFF
once	TRBV5-1	.	TRBJ2-3	TGCGCCAGCAGCCCTGGAGGGGGGATCCCAGATACGCAGTATTTT	CASSPGGGIPDTQYF
once	TRBV2	.	TRBJ2-3	TGTGCCAGCAGTGATTCGTTTATGGTGCCAGATACGCAGTATTTT	CASSDSFMVPDTQYF
.	TRBV5-6	.	TRBJ2-2	TGTGCCAGCAGCTTGGCGCGACCCAGCGCCGGGGAGCTGTTTTTT	CASSLARPSAGELFF
once	TRBV7-4	.	TRBJ2-7	TGTGCCAGCAGCTACAGACAGGTACCAGTCGAGCAGTACTTC	CASSYRQVPVEQYF
.	TRBV19	.	TRBJ2-7	TGTGCCAGTAGCTCAACAGGTTTCAACGAGCAGTACTTC	CASSSTGFNEQYF
.	TRBV5-6	TRBD1	TRBJ2-2	TGTGCCAGCAGCCCAGTTTGGACAGGGGGCAACACCGGGGAGCTGTTTTTT	CASSPVWTGGNTGELFF
.	TRBV9	.	TRBJ2-7	TGTGCCAGCAGCGTAGCTGGGGCGCTTTCGGAGCAGTACTTC	CASSVAGALSEQYF
.	TRBV27	.	TRBJ2-7	TGTGCCAGCAGTTTAAGTTTCGGGACGGTCTCCTACGAGCAGTACTTC	CASSLSFGTVSYEQYF
.	TRBV12-5	.	TRBJ1-1	TGTGCTAGTGGTTTGGGGTACACTGAAGCTTTCTTT	CASGLGYTEAFF
.	TRBV15	.	TRBJ2-7	TGTGCCACCAGCCCCCCCCAGGGGACCGATCAGCAGTACTTC	CATSPPQGTDQQYF
once	TRBV4-1	.	TRBJ2-7	TGCGCCAGCAGCCAACAGGGGAGCTCCTACGAGCAGTACTTC	CASSQQGSSYEQYF
once	TRBV6-1	.	TRBJ1-5	TGTGCCAGCAGTGAAGCCTGGCAGGATAGCAATCAGCCCCAGCATTTT	CASSEAWQDSNQPQHF
.	TRBV20-1	.	TRBJ1-1	TGCAGTGCCAGGACGGGGATTGAAGCTTTCTTT	CSARTGIEAFF
.	TRBV6-8	TRBD2	TRBJ2-5	TGTGCCAGCAGATTTAGCGGGGGGCAACAAGAGACCCAGTACTTC	CASRFSGGQQETQYF
.	TRBV27	TRBD1	TRBJ1-1	TGTGCCAGCAGTTTAAAGTTCTACAGGGGTACTGAAGCTTTCTTT	CASSLKFYRGTEAFF
.	TRBV30	TRBD1	TRBJ2-3	TGTGCCTGGAGTGGCTTCGGGGGGACAGGGGTCACAGATACGCAGTATTTT	CAWSGFGGTGVTDTQYF
.	TRBV19	.	TRBJ1-1	TGTGCCAGTAGTATAGGACATAATGCTGAAGCTTTCTTT	CASSIGHNAEAFF
.	TRBV9	TRBD1	TRBJ2-5	TGTGCCAGCAGCGAGGGGGACAGCCAAGAGACCCAGTACTTC	CASSEGDSQETQYF
.	TRBV6-6	.	TRBJ2-7	TGTGCCAGCAGTCCAGCGCTCCTCGAGCAGTACTTC	CASSPALLEQYF
.	TRBV4-3	TRBD1	TRBJ2-7	TGCGCCAGCAGCCAAGATCGCGGGACAGGGATGGTCGAGCAGTACTTC	CASSQDRGTGMVEQYF
.	TRBV30	.	TRBJ2-3	TGTGCCTGGAGCGCAGCCCTCGGGGGAGGCGATACGCAGTATTTT	CAWSAALGGGDTQYF
.	TRBV27	TRBD2	TRBJ2-1	TGTGCCAGCAGTCCCACTAGCGGAGCCTACAATGAGCAGTTCTTC	CASSPTSGAYNEQFF
.	TRBV9	.	TRBJ1-1	TGTGCCAGCAGTGGAGATCGGAACACTGAAGCTTTCTTT	CASSGDRNTEAFF
.	TRBV27	TRBD1	TRBJ1-1	TGTGCCAGCCGGTGGACAGGGGGGTTTTCTGAAGCTTTCTTT	CASRWTGGFSEAFF
.	TRBV25-1	TRBD1	TRBJ1-6	TGTGCCAGCAGTGAAACTCAGGGGGTCAATTCACCCCTCCACTTT	CASSETQGVNSPLHF
.	TRBV5-6	.	TRBJ1-5	TGTGCCAGCAGCTTGTATCAAAATAGCAATCAGCCCCAGCATTTT	CASSLYQNSNQPQHF
.	TRBV6-5	.	TRBJ2-1	TGTGCCAGCAGTTGGGGGAGGAGCAATGAGCAGTTCTTC	CASSWGRSNEQFF
.	TRBV6-6	.	TRBJ2-7	TGTGCCAGCAGTTACCCGGGAGAGGGGGCCTACGAGCAGTACTTC	CASSYPGEGAYEQYF
.	TRBV7-8	TRBD2	TRBJ2-1	TGTGCCAGCAGCTCAAAGATGGCGGGGCCACTAGCGGCGGACAATGAGCAGTTCTTC	CASSSKMAGPLAADNEQFF
.	TRBV12-5	.	TRBJ1-3	TGTGCTAGTGGTTTTGGTAGGGGGAGTGGAAACACCATATATTTT	CASGFGRGSGNTIYF
.	TRBV18	TRBD2	TRBJ2-1	TGTGCCAGCTCACCAGCGGGAGGGGGTAATGAGCAGTTCTTC	CASSPAGGGNEQFF
.	TRBV28	.	TRBJ1-5	TGTGCCAGCAGTTTAGTTTACGGTGAAGGATACCAGCCCCAGCATTTT	CASSLVYGEGYQPQHF
.	TRBV5-1	.	TRBJ2-5	TGCGCCAGCAGCTCTGTTGACCCCCAAGAGACCCAGTACTTC	CASSSVDPQETQYF
.	TRBV5-1	TRBD1	TRBJ2-1	TGCGCCAGCAGCCAGGACAGGCTCAGCTCCTACAATGAGCAGTTCTTC	CASSQDRLSSYNEQFF
.	TRBV7-9	.	TRBJ1-5	TGTGCCAGCAGCCCCGCAGGGACGGACAATCAGCCCCAGCATTTT	CASSPAGTDNQPQHF